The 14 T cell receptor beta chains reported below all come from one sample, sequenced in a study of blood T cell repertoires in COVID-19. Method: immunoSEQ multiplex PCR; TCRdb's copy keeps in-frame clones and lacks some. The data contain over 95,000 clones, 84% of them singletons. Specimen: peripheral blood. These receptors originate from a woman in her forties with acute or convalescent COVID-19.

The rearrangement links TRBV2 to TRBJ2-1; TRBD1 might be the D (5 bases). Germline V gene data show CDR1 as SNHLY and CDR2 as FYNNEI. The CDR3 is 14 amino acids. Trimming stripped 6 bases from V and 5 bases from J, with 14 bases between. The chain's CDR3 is CASRTGQLNNEQFF. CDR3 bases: TGTGCCAGCAGAACCGGACAACTAAACAATGAGCAGTTCTTC.

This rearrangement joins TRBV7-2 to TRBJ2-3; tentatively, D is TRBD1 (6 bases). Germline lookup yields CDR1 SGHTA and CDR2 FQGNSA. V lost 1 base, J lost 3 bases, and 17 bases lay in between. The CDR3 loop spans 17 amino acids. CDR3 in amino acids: CASSLDGGMKGTDTQYF. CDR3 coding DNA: TGTGCCAGCAGCTTAGATGGGGGCATGAAGGGGACAGATACGCAGTATTTT.

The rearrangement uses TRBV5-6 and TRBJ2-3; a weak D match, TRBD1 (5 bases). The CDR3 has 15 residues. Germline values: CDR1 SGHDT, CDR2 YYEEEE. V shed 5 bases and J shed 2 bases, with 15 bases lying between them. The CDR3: CASSSSGAFTDTQYF. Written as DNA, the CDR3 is TGTGCCAGCAGTTCCTCTGGGGCATTCACAGATACGCAGTATTTT.

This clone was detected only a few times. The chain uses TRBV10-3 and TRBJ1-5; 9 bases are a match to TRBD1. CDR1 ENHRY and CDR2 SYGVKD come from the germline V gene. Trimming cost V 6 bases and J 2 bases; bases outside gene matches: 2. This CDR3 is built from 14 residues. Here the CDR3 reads CAIRGQGGNQPQHF. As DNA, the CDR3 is TGTGCCATCAGGGGACAGGGAGGCAATCAGCCCCAGCATTTT.

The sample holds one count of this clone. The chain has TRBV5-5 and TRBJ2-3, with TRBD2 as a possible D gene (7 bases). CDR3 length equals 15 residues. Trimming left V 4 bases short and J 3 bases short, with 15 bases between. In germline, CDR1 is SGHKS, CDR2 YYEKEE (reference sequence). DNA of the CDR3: TGTGCCAGCAGCACACTCCGGGGGGCGACAGATACGCAGTATTTT. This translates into CASSTLRGATDTQYF.

For the CDR3, the DNA is TGTGCCAGTAGCTTGGACAGGGGTAATGAAGCTTTCTTT. Its translation: CASSLDRGNEAFF. The rearrangement joins TRBV19 to TRBJ1-1; TRBD1 matches at 9 bases. The CDR3 runs to 13 residues. Per germline, CDR1 LNHDA and CDR2 SQIVND (reference sequence). The ends lost 6 bases at V and 7 bases at J; junction bases unmatched: 6.

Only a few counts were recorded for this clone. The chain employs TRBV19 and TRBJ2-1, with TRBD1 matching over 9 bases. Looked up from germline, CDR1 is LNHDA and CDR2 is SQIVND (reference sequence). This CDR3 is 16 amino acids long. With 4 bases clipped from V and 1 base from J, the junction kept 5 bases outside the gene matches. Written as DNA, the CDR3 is TGTGCCAGTAGTAGAACACAGGGGGCATCCTACAATGAGCAGTTCTTC. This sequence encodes CASSRTQGASYNEQFF.

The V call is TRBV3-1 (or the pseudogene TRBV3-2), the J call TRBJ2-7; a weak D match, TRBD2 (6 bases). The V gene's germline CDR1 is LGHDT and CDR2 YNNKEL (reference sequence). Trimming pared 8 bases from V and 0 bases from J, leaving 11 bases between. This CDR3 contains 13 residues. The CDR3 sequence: CASGGKSSYEQYF. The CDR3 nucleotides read TGTGCCAGCGGAGGGAAGAGCTCCTACGAGCAGTACTTC.

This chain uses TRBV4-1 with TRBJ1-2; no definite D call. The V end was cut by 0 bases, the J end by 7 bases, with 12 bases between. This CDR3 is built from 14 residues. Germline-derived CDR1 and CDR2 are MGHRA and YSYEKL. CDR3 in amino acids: CASSQDSKGVGYTF. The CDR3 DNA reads TGCGCCAGCAGCCAAGATAGCAAGGGAGTTGGCTACACCTTC.

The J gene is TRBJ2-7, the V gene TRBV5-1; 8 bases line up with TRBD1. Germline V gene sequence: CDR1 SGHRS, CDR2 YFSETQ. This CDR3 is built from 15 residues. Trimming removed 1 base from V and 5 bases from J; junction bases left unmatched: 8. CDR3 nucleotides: TGCGCCAGCAGCTTGTCGTGGCAGGGGGCAAACGAGCAGTACTTC. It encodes CASSLSWQGANEQYF.

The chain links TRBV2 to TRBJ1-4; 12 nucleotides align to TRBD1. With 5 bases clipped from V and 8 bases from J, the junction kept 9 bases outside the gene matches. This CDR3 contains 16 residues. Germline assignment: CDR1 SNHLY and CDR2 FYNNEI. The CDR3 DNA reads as TGTGCCAGCAGTTCGGGACAGGGGGCCTTTTTAGAAAAACTGTTTTTT. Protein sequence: CASSSGQGAFLEKLFF.

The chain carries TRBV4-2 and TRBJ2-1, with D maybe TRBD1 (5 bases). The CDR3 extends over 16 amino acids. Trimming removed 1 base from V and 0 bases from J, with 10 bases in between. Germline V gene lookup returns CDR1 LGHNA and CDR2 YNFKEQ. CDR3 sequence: CASSQAQTVSYNEQFF. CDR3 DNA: TGTGCCAGCAGCCAAGCACAGACAGTCTCCTACAATGAGCAGTTCTTC.

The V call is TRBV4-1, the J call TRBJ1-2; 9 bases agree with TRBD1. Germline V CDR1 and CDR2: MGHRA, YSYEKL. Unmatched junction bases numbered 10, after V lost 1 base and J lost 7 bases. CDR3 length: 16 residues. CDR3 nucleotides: TGCGCCAGCAGCCAAGTATTTACCGGGACAGGGCCTGGCTACACCTTC. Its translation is CASSQVFTGTGPGYTF.

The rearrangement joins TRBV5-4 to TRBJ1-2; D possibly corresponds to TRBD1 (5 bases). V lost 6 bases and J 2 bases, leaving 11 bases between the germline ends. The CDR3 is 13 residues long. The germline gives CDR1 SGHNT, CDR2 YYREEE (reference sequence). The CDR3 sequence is CASKPPGNYGYTF. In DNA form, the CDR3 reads TGTGCCAGCAAACCGCCAGGGAACTATGGCTACACCTTC. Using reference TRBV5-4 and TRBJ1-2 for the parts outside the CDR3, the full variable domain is ETGVTQSPTHLIKTRGQQVTLRCSSQSGHNTVSWYQQALGQGPQFIFQYYREEENGRGNFPPRFSGLQFPNYSSELNVNALELDDSALYLCASKPPGNYGYTFGSGTRLTVV.